The subject of this entry is one T cell receptor beta chain. This sample stems from a study of blood T cell repertoires in COVID-19. At the level of the study: The samples span acute and convalescent COVID-19 from the United States, Italy and Spain. PBMCs, B-cell-depleted T cells, or T cells provided the cDNA or gDNA that made up the material.

Germline V gene sequence: CDR1 MDHEN, CDR2 SYDVKM. The CDR3 runs 14 residues. Trimming removed 6 bases from V and 8 bases from J; junction bases left unmatched: 11. Some clones are missing from TCRdb's copy, which holds only in-frame ones; the method was immunoSEQ multiplex PCR. The table shows some 180,000 clones, with more than 70% occurring only once. In assigning cohorts, the study relied on participant-reported clinical history. Cohort 3 recovered donors had two negative PCRs, clearance, or symptom resolution. Material for sequencing was PBMCs or T cells enriched from blood (not recorded which). This TCR was recovered from a middle-aged man who had recovered from COVID-19. J is TRBJ1-2 and V is TRBV28, with TRBD1 matching over 8 bases. The CDR3: CASRTQGAADGYTF. The DNA of the CDR3 is TGTGCCAGCAGAACCCAGGGGGCCGCTGACGGCTACACCTTC.